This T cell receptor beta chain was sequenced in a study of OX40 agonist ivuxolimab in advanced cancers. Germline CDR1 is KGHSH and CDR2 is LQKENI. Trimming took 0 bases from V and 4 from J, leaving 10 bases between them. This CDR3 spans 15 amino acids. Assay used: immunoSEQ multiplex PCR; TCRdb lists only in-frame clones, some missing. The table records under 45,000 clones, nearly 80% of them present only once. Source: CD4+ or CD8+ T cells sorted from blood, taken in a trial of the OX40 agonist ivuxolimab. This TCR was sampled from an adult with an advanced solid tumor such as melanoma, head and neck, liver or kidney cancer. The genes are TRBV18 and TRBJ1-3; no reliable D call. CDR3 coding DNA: TGTGCCAGCTCACCACCGGTAGGTTCCGGAAACACCATATATTTT. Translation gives CASSPPVGSGNTIYF.